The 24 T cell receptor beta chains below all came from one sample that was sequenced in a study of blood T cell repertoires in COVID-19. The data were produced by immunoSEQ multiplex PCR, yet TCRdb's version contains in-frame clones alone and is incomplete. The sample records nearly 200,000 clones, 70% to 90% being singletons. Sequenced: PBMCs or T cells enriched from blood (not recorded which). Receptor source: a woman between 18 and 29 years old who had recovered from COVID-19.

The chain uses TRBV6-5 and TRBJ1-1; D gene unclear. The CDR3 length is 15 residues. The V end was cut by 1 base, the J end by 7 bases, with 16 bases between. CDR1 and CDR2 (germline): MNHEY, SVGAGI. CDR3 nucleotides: TGTGCCAGCAGTTACTACGGAGATGGAATGGGTGAAGCTTTCTTT. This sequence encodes CASSYYGDGMGEAFF.

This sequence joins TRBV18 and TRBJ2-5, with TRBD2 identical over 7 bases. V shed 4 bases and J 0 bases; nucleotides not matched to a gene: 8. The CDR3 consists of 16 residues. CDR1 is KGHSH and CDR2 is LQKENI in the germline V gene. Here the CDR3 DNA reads TGTGCCAGCTCACGGCGACTAGCTGGGTACCAAGAGACCCAGTACTTC. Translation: CASSRRLAGYQETQYF. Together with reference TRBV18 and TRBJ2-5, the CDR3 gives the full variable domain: NAGVMQNPRHLVRRRGQEARLRCSPMKGHSHVYWYRQLPEEGLKFMVYLQKENIIDESGMPKERFSAEFPKEGPSILRIQQVVRGDSAAYFCASSRRLAGYQETQYFGPGTRLLVL.

CDR3 in amino acids: CASGSPGQVDEKLFF. CDR3 bases: TGTGCCAGCGGATCTCCGGGACAGGTCGATGAAAAACTGTTTTTT. V gene TRBV27 combines with J gene TRBJ1-4; 8 bases map to TRBD1. V was pared by 8 bases and J by 6 bases, with 11 bases of the junction left unmatched. This CDR3 contains 15 residues. Looked up from germline, CDR1 is MNHEY and CDR2 is SMNVEV (reference sequence).

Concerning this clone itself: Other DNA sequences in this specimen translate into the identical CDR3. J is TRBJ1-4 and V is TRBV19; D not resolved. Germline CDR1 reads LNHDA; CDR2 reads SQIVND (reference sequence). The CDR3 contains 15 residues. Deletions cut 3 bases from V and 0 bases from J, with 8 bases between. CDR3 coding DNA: TGTGCCAGTAGTATCCGCGGAACAACTAATGAAAAACTGTTTTTT. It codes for CASSIRGTTNEKLFF.

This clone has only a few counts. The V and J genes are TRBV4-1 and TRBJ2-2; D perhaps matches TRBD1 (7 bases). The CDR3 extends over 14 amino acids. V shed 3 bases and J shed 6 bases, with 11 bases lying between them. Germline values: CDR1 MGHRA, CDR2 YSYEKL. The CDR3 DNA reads TGCGCCAGCAGCCACCGCAGGGGGGCCGGGGAGCTGTTTTTT. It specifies CASSHRRGAGELFF.

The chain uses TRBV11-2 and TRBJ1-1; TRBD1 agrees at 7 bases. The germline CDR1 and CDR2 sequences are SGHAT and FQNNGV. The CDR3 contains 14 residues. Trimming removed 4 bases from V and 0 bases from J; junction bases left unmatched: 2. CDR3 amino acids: CASSSGQVNTEAFF. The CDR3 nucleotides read TGTGCCAGCAGCTCTGGACAGGTGAACACTGAAGCTTTCTTT.

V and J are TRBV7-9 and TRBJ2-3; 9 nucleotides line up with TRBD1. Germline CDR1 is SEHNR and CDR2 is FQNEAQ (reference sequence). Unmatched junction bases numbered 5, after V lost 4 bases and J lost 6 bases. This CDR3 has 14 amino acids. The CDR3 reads CASSSGQGMDTQYF. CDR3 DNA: TGTGCCAGCAGCTCGGGACAGGGAATGGATACGCAGTATTTT.

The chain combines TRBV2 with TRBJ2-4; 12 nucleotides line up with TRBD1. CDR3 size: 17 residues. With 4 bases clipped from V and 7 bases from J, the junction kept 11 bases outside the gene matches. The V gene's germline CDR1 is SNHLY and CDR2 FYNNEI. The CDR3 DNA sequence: TGTGCCAGCAGTGGGGATCAGGTGGGGACAGGGGGCAACATTCAGTACTTC. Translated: CASSGDQVGTGGNIQYF.

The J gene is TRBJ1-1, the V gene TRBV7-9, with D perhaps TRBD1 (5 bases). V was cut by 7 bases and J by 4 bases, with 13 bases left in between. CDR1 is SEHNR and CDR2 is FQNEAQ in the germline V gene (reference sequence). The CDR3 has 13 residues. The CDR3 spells CASIGGTGTEAFF. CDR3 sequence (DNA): TGTGCCAGCATCGGGGGGACGGGCACTGAAGCTTTCTTT. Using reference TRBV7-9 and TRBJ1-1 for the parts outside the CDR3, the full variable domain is DTGVSQNPRHKITKRGQNVTFRCDPISEHNRLYWYRQTLGQGPEFLTYFQNEAQLEKSRLLSDRFSAERPKGSFSTLEIQRTEQGDSAMYLCASIGGTGTEAFFGQGTRLTVV.

The CDR3 nucleotides read TGTGCCAGCAGACAGGGAGCTAATGAAAAACTGTTTTTT. Its translation is CASRQGANEKLFF. V gene TRBV14 combines with J gene TRBJ1-4; D is possibly TRBD1 (6 bases). CDR1 SGHDN and CDR2 FVKESK come from the germline V gene. V lost 6 bases, J lost 3 bases, and 8 bases lay in between. The length of the CDR3 is 13 residues.

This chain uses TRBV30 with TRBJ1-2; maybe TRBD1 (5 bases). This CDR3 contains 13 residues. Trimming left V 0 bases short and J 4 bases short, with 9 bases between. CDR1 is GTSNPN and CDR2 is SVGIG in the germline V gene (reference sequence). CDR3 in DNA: TGTGCCTGGAGTGTCTCAGGGCTCTATGGCTACACCTTC. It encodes CAWSVSGLYGYTF.

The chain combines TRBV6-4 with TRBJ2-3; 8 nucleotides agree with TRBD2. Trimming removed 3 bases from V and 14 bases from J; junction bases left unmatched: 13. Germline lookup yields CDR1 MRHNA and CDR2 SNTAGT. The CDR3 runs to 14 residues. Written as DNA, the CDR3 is TGTGCCAGCAGTGAGTGGACGGGGGGGCGGTCAGGGTATTTT. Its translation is CASSEWTGGRSGYF.

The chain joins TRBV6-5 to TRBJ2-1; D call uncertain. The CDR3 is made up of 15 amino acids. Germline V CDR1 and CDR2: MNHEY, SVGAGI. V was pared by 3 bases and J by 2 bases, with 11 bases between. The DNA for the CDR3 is TGTGCCAGCAGTTATGGTGGCAGGACCTACAATGAGCAGTTCTTC. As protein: CASSYGGRTYNEQFF.

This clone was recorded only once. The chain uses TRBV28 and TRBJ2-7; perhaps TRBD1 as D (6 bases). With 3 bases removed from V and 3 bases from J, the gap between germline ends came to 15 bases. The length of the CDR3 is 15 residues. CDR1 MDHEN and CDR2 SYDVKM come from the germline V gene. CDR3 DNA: TGTGCCAGCAGTTTGTGGCAGGGGCCCATCTACGAGCAGTACTTC. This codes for CASSLWQGPIYEQYF.

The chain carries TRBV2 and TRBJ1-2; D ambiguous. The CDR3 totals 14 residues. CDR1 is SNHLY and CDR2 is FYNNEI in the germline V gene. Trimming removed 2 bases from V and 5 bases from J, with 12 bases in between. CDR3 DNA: TGTGCCAGCAGTGAACGCGTAGGGAGGTATGGCTACACCTTC. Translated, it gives CASSERVGRYGYTF.

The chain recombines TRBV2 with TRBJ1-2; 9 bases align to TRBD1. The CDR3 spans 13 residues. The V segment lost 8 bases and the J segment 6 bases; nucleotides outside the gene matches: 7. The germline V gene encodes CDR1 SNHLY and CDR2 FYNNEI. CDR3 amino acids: CASASNRGHGYTF. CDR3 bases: TGTGCCAGCGCTTCTAACAGGGGGCATGGCTACACCTTC.

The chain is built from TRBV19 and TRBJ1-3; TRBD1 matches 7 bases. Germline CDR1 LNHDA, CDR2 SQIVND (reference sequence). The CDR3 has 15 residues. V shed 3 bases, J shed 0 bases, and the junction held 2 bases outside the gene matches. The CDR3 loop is CASSMDRTSGNTIYF. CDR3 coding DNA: TGTGCCAGTAGTATGGACAGGACCTCTGGAAACACCATATATTTT.

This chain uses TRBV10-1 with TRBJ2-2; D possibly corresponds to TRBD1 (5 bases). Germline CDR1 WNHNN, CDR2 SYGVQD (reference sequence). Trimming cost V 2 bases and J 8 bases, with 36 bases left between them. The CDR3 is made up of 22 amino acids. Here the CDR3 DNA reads TGCGCCAGCAGTGAGACACGACAGCCTCTAAAGTCGACAGAACGAGAGTCGGGGGAGCTGTTTTTT. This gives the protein CASSETRQPLKSTERESGELFF.

The CDR3 loop reads CASRSGTSSTDTQYF. The CDR3 DNA reads as TGTGCCAGCAGGTCCGGGACATCTAGCACAGATACGCAGTATTTT. This chain links TRBV9 with TRBJ2-3; D might be TRBD1 (6 bases). From germline, CDR1 is SGDLS and CDR2 YYNGEE. The V gene lost 5 bases and the J gene lost 0 bases, with 13 bases spanning the gap. The CDR3 is 15 residues long.

Written as DNA, the CDR3 is TGTGCCAGCAGTTACCAGAGAGGGCCCTCCTACGAGCAGTACTTC. Encoded protein: CASSYQRGPSYEQYF. The V and J genes are TRBV6-5 and TRBJ2-7, with D maybe TRBD2 (5 bases). This CDR3 is built from 15 residues. CDR1 and CDR2 from the germline V gene are MNHEY and SVGAGI. V was clipped by 2 bases and J by 0 bases, with 11 bases between them.

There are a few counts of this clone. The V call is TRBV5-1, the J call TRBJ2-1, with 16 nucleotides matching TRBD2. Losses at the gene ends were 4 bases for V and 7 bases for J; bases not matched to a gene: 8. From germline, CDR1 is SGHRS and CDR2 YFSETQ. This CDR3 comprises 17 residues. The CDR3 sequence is CASSPRGLAGGQNEQFF. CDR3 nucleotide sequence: TGCGCCAGCAGCCCCAGGGGACTAGCGGGGGGGCAGAATGAGCAGTTCTTC. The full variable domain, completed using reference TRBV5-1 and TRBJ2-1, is KAGVTQTPRYLIKTRGQQVTLSCSPISGHRSVSWYQQTPGQGLQFLFEYFSETQRNKGNFPGRFSGRQFSNSRSEMNVSTLELGDSALYLCASSPRGLAGGQNEQFFGPGTRLTVL.

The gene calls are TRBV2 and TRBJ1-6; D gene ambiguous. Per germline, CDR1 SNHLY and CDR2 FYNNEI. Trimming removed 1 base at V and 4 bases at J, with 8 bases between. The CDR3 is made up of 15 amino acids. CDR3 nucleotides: TGTGCCAGCAGTGAAGAGCAACTGTATAATTCACCCCTCCACTTT. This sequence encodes CASSEEQLYNSPLHF.

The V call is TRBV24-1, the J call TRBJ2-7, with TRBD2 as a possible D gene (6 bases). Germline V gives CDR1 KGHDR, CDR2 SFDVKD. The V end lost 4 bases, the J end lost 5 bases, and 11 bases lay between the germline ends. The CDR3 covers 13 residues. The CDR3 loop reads CATSDPGEDEQYF. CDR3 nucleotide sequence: TGTGCCACCAGTGACCCGGGGGAGGACGAGCAGTACTTC.

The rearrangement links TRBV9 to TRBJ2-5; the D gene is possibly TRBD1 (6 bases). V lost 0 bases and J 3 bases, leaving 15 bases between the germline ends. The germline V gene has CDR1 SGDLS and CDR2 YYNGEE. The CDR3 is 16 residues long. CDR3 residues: CASSVASIGDKETQYF. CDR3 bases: TGTGCCAGCAGCGTAGCTAGCATAGGGGACAAAGAGACCCAGTACTTC. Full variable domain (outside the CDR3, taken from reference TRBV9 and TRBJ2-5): DSGVTQTPKHLITATGQRVTLRCSPRSGDLSVYWYQQSLDQGLQFLIQYYNGEERAKGNILERFSAQQFPDLHSELNLSSLELGDSALYFCASSVASIGDKETQYFGPGTRLLVL.